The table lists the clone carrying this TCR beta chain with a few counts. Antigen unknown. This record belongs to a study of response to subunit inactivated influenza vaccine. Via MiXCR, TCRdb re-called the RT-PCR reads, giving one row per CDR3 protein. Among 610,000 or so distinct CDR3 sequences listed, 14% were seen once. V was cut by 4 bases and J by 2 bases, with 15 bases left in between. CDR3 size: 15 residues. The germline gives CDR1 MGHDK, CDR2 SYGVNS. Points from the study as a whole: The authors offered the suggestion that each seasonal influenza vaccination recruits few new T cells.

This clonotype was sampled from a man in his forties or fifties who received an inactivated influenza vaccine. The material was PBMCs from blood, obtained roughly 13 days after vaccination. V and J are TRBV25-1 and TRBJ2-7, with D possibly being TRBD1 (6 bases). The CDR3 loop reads CASSGRGGTTYEQYF. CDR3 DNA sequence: TGTGCCAGCAGTGGACGCGGTGGGACAACCTACGAGCAGTACTTC.